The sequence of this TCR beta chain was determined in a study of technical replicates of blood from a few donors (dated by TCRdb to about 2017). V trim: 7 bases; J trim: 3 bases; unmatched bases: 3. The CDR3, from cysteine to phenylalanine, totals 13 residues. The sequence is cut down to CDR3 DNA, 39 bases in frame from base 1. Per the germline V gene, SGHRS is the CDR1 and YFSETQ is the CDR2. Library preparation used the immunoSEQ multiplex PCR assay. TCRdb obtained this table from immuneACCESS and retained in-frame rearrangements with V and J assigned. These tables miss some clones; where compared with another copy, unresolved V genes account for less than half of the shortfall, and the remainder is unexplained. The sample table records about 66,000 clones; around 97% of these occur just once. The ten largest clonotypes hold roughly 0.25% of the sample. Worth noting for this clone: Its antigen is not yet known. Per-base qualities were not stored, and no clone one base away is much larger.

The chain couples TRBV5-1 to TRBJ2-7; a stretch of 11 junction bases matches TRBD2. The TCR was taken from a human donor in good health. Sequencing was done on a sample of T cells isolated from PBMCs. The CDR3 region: CASAGTSGYEQYF. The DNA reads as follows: TGCGCCAGCGCCGGGACTAGCGGCTACGAGCAGTACTTC.